Listed here are 8 T cell receptor beta chains from one sample, sequenced in a study of blood T cell repertoires in COVID-19. Assay: immunoSEQ multiplex PCR; the TCRdb copy retains only in-frame clones and omits some. The table records about 120,000 clones, approximately 80% of them present only once. The sample consisted of peripheral blood. These receptors all stem from a human donor in a cohort sampled during active COVID-19.

The chain is built from TRBV15 and TRBJ2-7, with TRBD2 as a possible D gene (5 bases). This CDR3 has 13 residues. V was clipped by 0 bases and J by 5 bases, with 8 bases between them. Germline V lookup: CDR1 LNHNV, CDR2 YYDKDF (reference sequence). CDR3 in DNA: TGTGCCACCAGCAGAGATGTCGGGAACGAGCAGTACTTC. This encodes CATSRDVGNEQYF. Full variable domain (missing parts from reference TRBV15 and TRBJ2-7): DAMVIQNPRYQVTQFGKPVTLSCSQTLNHNVMYWYQQKSSQAPKLLFHYYDKDFNNEADTPDNFQSRRPNTSFCFLDIRSPGLGDTAMYLCATSRDVGNEQYFGPGTRLTVT.

The rearrangement joins TRBV28 to TRBJ2-7; TRBD1 matches 9 bases. The CDR3 extends over 17 amino acids. Germline CDR1 and CDR2: MDHEN and SYDVKM. V lost 5 bases to trimming and J lost 3 bases; unmatched junction nucleotides: 14. The CDR3 sequence is CASSPPVGGQGHYEQYF. The CDR3 bases are TGTGCCAGCAGTCCACCCGTCGGGGGACAGGGCCACTACGAGCAGTACTTC.

CDR3 in DNA: TGTGCCAGCAGCCCCGGGAGTCACGACAATGAGCAGTTCTTC. It yields the protein CASSPGSHDNEQFF. The chain uses TRBV11-2 and TRBJ2-1; D may be TRBD2 (6 bases). The germline CDR1 and CDR2 sequences are SGHAT and FQNNGV. CDR3 length equals 14 residues. V was clipped by 5 bases and J by 5 bases, with 13 bases between them.

V gene TRBV15 combines with J gene TRBJ1-2, with D hard to call. The CDR3 has 16 amino acids. Germline-derived CDR1 and CDR2 are LNHNV and YYDKDF (reference sequence). The V gene lost 0 bases and the J gene lost 8 bases, with 19 bases spanning the gap. Here the CDR3 reads CATSRDLWEDGWGYTF. The CDR3 bases are TGTGCCACCAGCAGAGATTTATGGGAGGACGGTTGGGGCTACACCTTC.

This clone has just a few counts. The gene calls are TRBV5-1 and TRBJ2-2; 12 nucleotides match TRBD2. The CDR3 is 17 amino acids. CDR1 is SGHRS, CDR2 YFSETQ, per germline. V lost 4 bases to trimming and J lost 0 bases; unmatched junction nucleotides: 4. The CDR3 nucleotides are TGCGCCAGCAGCGGTAGACTAGCGGGGGCGAACACCGGGGAGCTGTTTTTT. The encoded protein is CASSGRLAGANTGELFF.

The rearrangement joins TRBV6-1 to TRBJ1-5; no clear D. Trimming left V 2 bases short and J 5 bases short, with 10 bases between. Germline V gives CDR1 MNHNS, CDR2 SASEGT. The CDR3 contains 14 residues. CDR3 sequence (DNA): TGTGCCAGCAGTGAAAGGTTCGGGGATCAGCCCCAGCATTTT. This sequence encodes CASSERFGDQPQHF.

This clone was observed a single time. The J gene is TRBJ2-7, the V gene TRBV5-1; 8 positions match TRBD2. The CDR3 totals 18 residues. CDR1 and CDR2 from the germline V gene are SGHRS and YFSETQ. V was pared by 10 bases and J by 0 bases, with 21 bases of the junction left unmatched. The CDR3 DNA follows: TGCGCCCGCGTCTCGGGGGGGGCCTTCGAGAAGAGCTCCTACGAGCAGTACTTC. This gives the protein CARVSGGAFEKSSYEQYF. The full variable domain, completed using reference TRBV5-1 and TRBJ2-7, is KAGVTQTPRYLIKTRGQQVTLSCSPISGHRSVSWYQQTPGQGLQFLFEYFSETQRNKGNFPGRFSGRQFSNSRSEMNVSTLELGDSALYLCARVSGGAFEKSSYEQYFGPGTRLTVT.

This clone was seen just once. The gene calls are TRBV3-1 (or the pseudogene TRBV3-2) and TRBJ2-3; D gene ambiguous. The ends were cut back, 0 bases at V and 1 base at J, with 8 bases in the middle. This CDR3 has 15 amino acids. Germline CDR1 and CDR2: LGHDT and YNNKEL (reference sequence). The CDR3, as DNA: TGTGCCAGCAGCCAAGATTTCACGGGCACAGATACGCAGTATTTT. Its translation: CASSQDFTGTDTQYF.